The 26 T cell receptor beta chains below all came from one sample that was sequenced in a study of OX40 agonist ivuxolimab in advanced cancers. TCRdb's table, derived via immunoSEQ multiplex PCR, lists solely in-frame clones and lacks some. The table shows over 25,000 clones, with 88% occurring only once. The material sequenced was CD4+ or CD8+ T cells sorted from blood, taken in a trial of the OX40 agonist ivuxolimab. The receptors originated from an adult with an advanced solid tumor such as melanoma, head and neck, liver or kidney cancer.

The CDR3 is CASSEGQNTEAFF. The DNA for the CDR3 is TGTGCCAGCAGCGAGGGACAGAACACTGAAGCTTTCTTT. This chain links TRBV9 with TRBJ1-1, with D perhaps TRBD1 (6 bases). CDR1 and CDR2 (germline): SGDLS, YYNGEE. The V end lost 3 bases, the J end lost 1 base, and 7 bases lay between the germline ends. CDR3 length equals 13 residues.

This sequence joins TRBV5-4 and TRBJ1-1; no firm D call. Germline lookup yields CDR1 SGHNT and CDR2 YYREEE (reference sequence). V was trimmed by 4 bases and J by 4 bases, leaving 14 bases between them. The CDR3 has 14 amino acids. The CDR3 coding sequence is TGTGCCAGCAGCCCCGGCGGGCTCGGCACTGAAGCTTTCTTT. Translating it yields CASSPGGLGTEAFF. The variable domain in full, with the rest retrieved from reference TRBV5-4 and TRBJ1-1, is ETGVTQSPTHLIKTRGQQVTLRCSSQSGHNTVSWYQQALGQGPQFIFQYYREEENGRGNFPPRFSGLQFPNYSSELNVNALELDDSALYLCASSPGGLGTEAFFGQGTRLTVV.

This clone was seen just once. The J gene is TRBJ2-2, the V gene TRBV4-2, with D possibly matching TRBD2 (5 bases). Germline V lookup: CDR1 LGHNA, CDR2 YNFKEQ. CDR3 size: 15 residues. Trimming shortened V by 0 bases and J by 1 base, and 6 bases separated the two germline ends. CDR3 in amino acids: CASSQDRGNTGELFF. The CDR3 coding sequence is TGTGCCAGCAGCCAAGATCGGGGGAACACCGGGGAGCTGTTTTTT.

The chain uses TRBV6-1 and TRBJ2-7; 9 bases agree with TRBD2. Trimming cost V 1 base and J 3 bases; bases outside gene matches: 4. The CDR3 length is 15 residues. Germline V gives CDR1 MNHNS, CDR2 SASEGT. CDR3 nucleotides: TGTGCCAGCAGTGAAGTAGCGGGGGTAAGCTACGAGCAGTACTTC. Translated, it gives CASSEVAGVSYEQYF.

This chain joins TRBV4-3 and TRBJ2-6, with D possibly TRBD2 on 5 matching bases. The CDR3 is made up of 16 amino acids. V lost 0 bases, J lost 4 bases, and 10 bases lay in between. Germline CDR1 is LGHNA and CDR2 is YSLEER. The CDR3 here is CASSQENGVGANVLTF. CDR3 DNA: TGCGCCAGCAGCCAAGAAAACGGGGTCGGGGCCAACGTCCTGACTTTC.

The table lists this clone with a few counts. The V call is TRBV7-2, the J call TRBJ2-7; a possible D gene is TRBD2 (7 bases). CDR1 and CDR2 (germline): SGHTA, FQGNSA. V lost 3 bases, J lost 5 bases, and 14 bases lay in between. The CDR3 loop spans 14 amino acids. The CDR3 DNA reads TGTGCCAGCAGCTTGCTGGGGGGGGCCGACGAGCAGTACTTC. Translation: CASSLLGGADEQYF.

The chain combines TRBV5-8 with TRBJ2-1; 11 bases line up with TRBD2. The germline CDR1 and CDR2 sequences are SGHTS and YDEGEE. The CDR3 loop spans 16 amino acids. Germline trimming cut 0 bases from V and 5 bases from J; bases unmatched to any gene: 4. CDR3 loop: CASSLELAGGNNEQFF. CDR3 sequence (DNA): TGTGCCAGCAGCTTGGAGCTAGCGGGGGGTAACAATGAGCAGTTCTTC.

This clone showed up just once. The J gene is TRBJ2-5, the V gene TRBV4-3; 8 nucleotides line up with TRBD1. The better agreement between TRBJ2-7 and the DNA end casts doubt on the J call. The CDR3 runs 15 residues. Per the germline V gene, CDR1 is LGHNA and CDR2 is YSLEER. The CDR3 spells CASSQGWDRRYEQYF. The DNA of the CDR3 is TGCGCCAGCAGCCAAGGTTGGGACAGGAGGTACGAGCAGTACTTC.

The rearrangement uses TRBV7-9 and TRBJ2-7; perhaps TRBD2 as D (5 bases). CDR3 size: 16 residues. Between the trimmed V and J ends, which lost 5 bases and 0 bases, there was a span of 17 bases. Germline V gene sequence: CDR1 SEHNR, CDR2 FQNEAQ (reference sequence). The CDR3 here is CASSVVGELSSYEQYF. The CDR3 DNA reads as TGTGCCAGCAGCGTGGTGGGAGAGCTGAGCTCCTACGAGCAGTACTTC.

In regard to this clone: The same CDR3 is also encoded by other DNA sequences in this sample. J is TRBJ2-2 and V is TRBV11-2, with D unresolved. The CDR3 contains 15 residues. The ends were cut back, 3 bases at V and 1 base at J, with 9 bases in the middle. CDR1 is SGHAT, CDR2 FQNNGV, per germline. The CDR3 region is CASSFWTGNTGELFF. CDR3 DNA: TGTGCCAGCAGCTTTTGGACGGGGAACACCGGGGAGCTGTTTTTT.

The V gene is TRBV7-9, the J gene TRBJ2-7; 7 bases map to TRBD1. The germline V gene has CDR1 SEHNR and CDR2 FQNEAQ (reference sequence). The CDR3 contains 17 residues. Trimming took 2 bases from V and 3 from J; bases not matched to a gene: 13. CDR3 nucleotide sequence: TGTGCCAGCAGCTTAAGGGGGCGCCCCTCCGAGGTCTACGAGCAGTACTTC. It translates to CASSLRGRPSEVYEQYF.

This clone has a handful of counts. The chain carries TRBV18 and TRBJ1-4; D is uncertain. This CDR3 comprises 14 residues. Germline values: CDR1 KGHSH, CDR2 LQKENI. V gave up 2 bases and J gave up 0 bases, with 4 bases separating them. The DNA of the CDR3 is TGTGCCAGCTCACCAATTTCAACTAATGAAAAACTGTTTTTT. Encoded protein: CASSPISTNEKLFF.

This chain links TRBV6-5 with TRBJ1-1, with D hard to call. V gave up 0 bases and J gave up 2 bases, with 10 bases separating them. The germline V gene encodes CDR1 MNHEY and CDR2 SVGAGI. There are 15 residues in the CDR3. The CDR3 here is CASSYSGWGNTEAFF. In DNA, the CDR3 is TGTGCCAGCAGTTACTCGGGATGGGGAAACACTGAAGCTTTCTTT.

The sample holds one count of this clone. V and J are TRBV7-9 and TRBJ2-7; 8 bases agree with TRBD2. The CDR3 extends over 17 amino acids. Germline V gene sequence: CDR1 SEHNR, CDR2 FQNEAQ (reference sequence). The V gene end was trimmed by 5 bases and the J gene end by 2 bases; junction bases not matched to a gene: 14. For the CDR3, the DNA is TGTGCCAGCAGCCCCAGCGGGGGCAGCGGGAACCCCTACGAGCAGTACTTC. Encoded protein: CASSPSGGSGNPYEQYF. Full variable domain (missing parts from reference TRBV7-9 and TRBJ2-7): DTGVSQNPRHKITKRGQNVTFRCDPISEHNRLYWYRQTLGQGPEFLTYFQNEAQLEKSRLLSDRFSAERPKGSFSTLEIQRTEQGDSAMYLCASSPSGGSGNPYEQYFGPGTRLTVT.

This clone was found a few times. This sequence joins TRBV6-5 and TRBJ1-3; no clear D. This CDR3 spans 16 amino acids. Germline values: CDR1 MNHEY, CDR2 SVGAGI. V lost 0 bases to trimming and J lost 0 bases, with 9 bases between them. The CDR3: CASSYSDGSSGNTIYF. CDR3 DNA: TGTGCCAGCAGTTACTCGGACGGGAGCTCTGGAAACACCATATATTTT.

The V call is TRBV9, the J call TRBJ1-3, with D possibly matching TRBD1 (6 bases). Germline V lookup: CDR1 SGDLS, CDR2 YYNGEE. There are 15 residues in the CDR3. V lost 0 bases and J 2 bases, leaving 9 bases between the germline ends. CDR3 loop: CASSVAGDAGNTIYF. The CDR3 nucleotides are TGTGCCAGCAGCGTAGCAGGGGATGCTGGAAACACCATATATTTT.

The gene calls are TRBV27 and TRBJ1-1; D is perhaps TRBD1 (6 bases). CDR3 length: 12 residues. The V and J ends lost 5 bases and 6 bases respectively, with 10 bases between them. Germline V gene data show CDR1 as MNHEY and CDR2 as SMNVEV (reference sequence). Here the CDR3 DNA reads TGTGCCAGCAGTACCGAGGGGGCTGAAGCTTTCTTT. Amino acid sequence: CASSTEGAEAFF.

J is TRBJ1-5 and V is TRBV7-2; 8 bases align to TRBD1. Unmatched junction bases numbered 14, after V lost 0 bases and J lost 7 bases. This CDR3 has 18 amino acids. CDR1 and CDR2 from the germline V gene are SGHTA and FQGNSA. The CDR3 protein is CASSLAPGGTGLGQPQHF. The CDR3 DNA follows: TGTGCCAGCAGCTTAGCCCCCGGCGGGACAGGCCTCGGGCAGCCCCAGCATTTT.

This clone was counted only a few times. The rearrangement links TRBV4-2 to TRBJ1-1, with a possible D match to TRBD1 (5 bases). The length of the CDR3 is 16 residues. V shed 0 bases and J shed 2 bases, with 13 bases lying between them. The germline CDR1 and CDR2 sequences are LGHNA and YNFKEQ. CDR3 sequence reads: CASSQDQFRDNTEAFF. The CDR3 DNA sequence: TGTGCCAGCAGCCAAGATCAATTCAGGGACAACACTGAAGCTTTCTTT.

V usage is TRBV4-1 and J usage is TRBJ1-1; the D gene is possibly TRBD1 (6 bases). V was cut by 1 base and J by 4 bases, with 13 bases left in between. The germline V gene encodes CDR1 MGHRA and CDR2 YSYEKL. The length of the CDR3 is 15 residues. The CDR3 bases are TGCGCCAGCAGCCAAGCTTACCAGGGGCGCACTGAAGCTTTCTTT. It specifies CASSQAYQGRTEAFF.

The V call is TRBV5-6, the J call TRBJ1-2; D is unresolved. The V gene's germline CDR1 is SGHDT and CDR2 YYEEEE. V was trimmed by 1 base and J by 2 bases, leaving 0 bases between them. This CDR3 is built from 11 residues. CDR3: CASSLNYGYTF. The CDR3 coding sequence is TGTGCCAGCAGCTTGAACTATGGCTACACCTTC.

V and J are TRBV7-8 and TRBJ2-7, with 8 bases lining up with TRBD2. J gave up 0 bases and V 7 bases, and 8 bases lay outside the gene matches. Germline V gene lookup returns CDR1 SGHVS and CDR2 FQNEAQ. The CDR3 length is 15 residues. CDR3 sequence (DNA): TGTGCCAGCACCCTTGGAGCGGGGGCCTCCTACGAGCAGTACTTC. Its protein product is CASTLGAGASYEQYF.

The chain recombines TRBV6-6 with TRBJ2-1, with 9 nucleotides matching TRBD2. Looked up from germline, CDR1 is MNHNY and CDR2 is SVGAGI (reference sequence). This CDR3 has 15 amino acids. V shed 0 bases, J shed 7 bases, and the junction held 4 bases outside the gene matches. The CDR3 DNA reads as TGTGCCAGCAGTTACTCGCGGGGGGGCCGGAATGAGCAGTTCTTC. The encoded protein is CASSYSRGGRNEQFF.

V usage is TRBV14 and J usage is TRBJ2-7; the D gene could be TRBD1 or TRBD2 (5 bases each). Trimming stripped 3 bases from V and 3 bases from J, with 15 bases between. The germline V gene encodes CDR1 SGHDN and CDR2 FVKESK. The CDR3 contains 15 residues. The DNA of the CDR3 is TGTGCCAGCAGCCATCCGGGCGAGGGGATCTACGAGCAGTACTTC. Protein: CASSHPGEGIYEQYF.

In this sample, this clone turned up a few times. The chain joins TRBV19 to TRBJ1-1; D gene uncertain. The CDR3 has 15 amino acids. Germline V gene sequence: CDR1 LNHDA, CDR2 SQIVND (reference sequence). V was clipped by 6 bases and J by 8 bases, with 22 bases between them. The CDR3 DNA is TGTGCCAGTAGGACTCCGGGCTCCGTGGCCTCCGAAGCTTTCTTT. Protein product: CASRTPGSVASEAFF.

Here the CDR3 DNA reads TGCGCCAGCGGGGTGGGACACGGTCAAGAGACCCAGTACTTC. This translates into CASGVGHGQETQYF. The rearrangement links TRBV5-1 to TRBJ2-5; TRBD1 is a possible D gene (6 bases). Trimming shortened V by 7 bases and J by 2 bases, and 15 bases separated the two germline ends. The CDR3 extends over 14 amino acids. Germline CDR1 and CDR2: SGHRS and YFSETQ.